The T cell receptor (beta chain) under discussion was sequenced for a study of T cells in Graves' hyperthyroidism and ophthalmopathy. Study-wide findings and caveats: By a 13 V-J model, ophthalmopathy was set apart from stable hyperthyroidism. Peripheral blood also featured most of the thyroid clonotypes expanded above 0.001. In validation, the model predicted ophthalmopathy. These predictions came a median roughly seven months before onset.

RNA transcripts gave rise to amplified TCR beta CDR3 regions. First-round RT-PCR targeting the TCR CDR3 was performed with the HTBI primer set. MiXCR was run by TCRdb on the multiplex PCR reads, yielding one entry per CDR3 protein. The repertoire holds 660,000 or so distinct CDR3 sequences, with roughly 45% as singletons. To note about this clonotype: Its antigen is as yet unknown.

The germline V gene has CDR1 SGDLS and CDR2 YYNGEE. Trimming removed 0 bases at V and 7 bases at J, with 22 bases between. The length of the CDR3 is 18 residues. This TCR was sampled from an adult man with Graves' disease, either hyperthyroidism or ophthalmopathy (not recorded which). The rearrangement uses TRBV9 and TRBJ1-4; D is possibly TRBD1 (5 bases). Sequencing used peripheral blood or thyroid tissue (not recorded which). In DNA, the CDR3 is TGTGCCAGCAGCGTAGATACAAACTACGGAATCGGGGGTGAAAAACTGTTTTTT. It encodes CASSVDTNYGIGGEKLFF.